This is a list of T cell receptor beta chains from one sample in a study of PD-1 blockade in classical Hodgkin lymphoma. Assay: immunoSEQ multiplex PCR; the TCRdb copy retains only in-frame clones and omits some. The sample yields over 11,000 clones, about 78% seen once. Sequenced here: peripheral blood mononuclear cells (PBMCs), sampled before the second cycle of nivolumab. The receptors here all came from a human donor with classical Hodgkin lymphoma. Both conserved end residues are part of each CDR3. The D gene is left open where the match is weak. Part of the rows lack a size; the others show once, few, many or a class for expanded clones.

v_gene	j_gene	abundance	d_gene	CDR3aa	CDR3nt
TRBV9	TRBJ1-2	.	TRBD1	CASSPRQGNYGYTF	TGTGCCAGCAGCCCTCGACAGGGGAACTATGGCTACACCTTC
TRBV7-6	TRBJ2-5	.	.	CASSLDGETQYF	TGTGCCAGCAGCTTAGATGGGGAGACCCAGTACTTC
TRBV7-9	TRBJ2-3	.	.	CASSLSISIQGGSTDTQYF	TGTGCCAGCAGCTTATCAATTTCGATCCAGGGGGGAAGCACAGATACGCAGTATTTT
TRBV7-2	TRBJ2-7	.	.	CASSLAIGGIYEQYF	TGTGCCAGCAGCTTAGCTATCGGGGGAATCTACGAGCAGTACTTC
TRBV5-1	TRBJ2-2	.	TRBD2	CASKASGDTGELFF	TGCGCCAGCAAGGCTAGCGGGGACACCGGGGAGCTGTTTTTT
TRBV28	TRBJ2-1	.	TRBD2	CASSRPGLAGRSYNEQFF	TGTGCCAGCAGTCGTCCGGGACTAGCGGGCCGCTCCTACAATGAGCAGTTCTTC
TRBV14	TRBJ1-4	.	.	CARTGIPNEKLFF	TGTGCCAGAACAGGGATCCCTAATGAAAAACTGTTTTTT
TRBV7-2	TRBJ2-7	.	TRBD2	CASSPSGGASYEQYF	TGTGCCAGCAGCCCAAGCGGGGGGGCCTCCTACGAGCAGTACTTC
TRBV7-6	TRBJ1-4	.	.	CASSRNTLTNEKLFF	TGTGCCAGCAGCCGCAACACCCTAACTAATGAAAAACTGTTTTTT
TRBV5-6	TRBJ1-2	.	TRBD1	CASSQTTGRYYGYTF	TGTGCCAGCAGCCAGACGACAGGGAGGTACTATGGCTACACCTTC
TRBV4-2	TRBJ1-1	.	.	CASSQGRVMNTEAFF	TGTGCCAGCAGCCAAGGTCGGGTCATGAACACTGAAGCTTTCTTT
TRBV9	TRBJ1-1	.	.	CASSPLGRGDTEAFF	TGTGCCAGCAGCCCACTGGGGCGAGGGGACACTGAAGCTTTCTTT
TRBV18	TRBJ2-7	few	.	CASSLSSYEQYF	TGTGCCAGCTCACTAAGTTCCTACGAGCAGTACTTC
TRBV19	TRBJ2-3	.	TRBD2	CASSMAGGSTDTQYF	TGTGCCAGTAGTATGGCGGGGGGGAGCACAGATACGCAGTATTTT
TRBV27	TRBJ2-5	.	.	CASSLRKRETQYF	TGTGCCAGCAGCCTCAGGAAGCGAGAGACCCAGTACTTC
TRBV11-2	TRBJ2-7	.	TRBD2	CASSGGDRHSYEQYF	TGTGCCAGCAGCGGGGGGGACCGGCACTCCTACGAGCAGTACTTC
TRBV9	TRBJ2-7	.	.	CASSVGWGTYEQYF	TGTGCCAGCAGCGTGGGTTGGGGTACCTACGAGCAGTACTTC
TRBV5-1	TRBJ2-5	.	TRBD1	CASSLRTGLETQYF	TGCGCCAGCAGCCTCCGGACAGGGCTCGAGACCCAGTACTTC
TRBV25-1	TRBJ2-7	.	TRBD1	CASSGQGIGSYEQYF	TGTGCCAGCAGTGGACAGGGGATAGGGTCCTACGAGCAGTACTTC
TRBV5-8	TRBJ2-5	.	.	CASSRWGVETQYF	TGTGCCAGCAGCAGGTGGGGGGTGGAGACCCAGTACTTC
TRBV11-2	TRBJ2-1	.	.	CASSFTGTTYNEQFF	TGTGCCAGCAGCTTCACCGGGACAACCTACAATGAGCAGTTCTTC
TRBV6-1	TRBJ2-3	.	.	CASSHGTDTQYF	TGTGCCAGCAGTCATGGCACAGATACGCAGTATTTT
TRBV19	TRBJ2-2	once	TRBD2	CASSRNSGGATGELFF	TGTGCCAGTAGCCGAAATAGCGGGGGAGCCACCGGGGAGCTGTTTTTT
TRBV21-1	TRBJ2-5	.	.	CASRSAVYTFSETQYF	TGTGCCAGCAGAAGCGCGGTATACACTTTCTCTGAGACCCAGTACTTC
TRBV5-4	TRBJ1-6	.	.	CASSQDISPLHF	TGTGCCAGCAGTCAGGATATTTCACCCCTCCACTTT
TRBV19	TRBJ2-7	few	TRBD1	CASSGQVTYEQYF	TGTGCCAGTAGCGGACAGGTTACCTACGAGCAGTACTTC
TRBV7-9	TRBJ1-3	.	.	CASSLSSGNTIYF	TGTGCCAGCAGCTTGAGCTCTGGAAACACCATATATTTT
TRBV2	TRBJ1-2	.	TRBD1	CASSLDRGYGYTF	TGTGCCAGCAGCCTGGACAGGGGGTATGGCTACACCTTC
TRBV2	TRBJ1-1	.	.	CASADWNTEAFF	TGTGCCTCCGCCGATTGGAACACTGAAGCTTTCTTT
TRBV6-1	TRBJ2-1	.	.	CASRNRVGNEQFF	TGTGCCAGCAGGAACAGGGTGGGGAATGAGCAGTTCTTC
TRBV5-1	TRBJ2-1	.	TRBD1	CASSLEGQGYNEQFF	TGCGCCAGCAGCTTGGAAGGACAGGGGTACAATGAGCAGTTCTTC
TRBV19	TRBJ1-6	once	.	CASNSGLSPLHF	TGTGCCAGTAATTCGGGGCTGTCACCCCTCCACTTT
TRBV27	TRBJ2-5	.	TRBD2	CASSKTSGGEETQYF	TGTGCCAGCAGCAAGACTAGCGGGGGGGAAGAGACCCAGTACTTC
TRBV6-6	TRBJ2-1	once	TRBD1	CTSTRQGAYNEQFF	TGTACCAGCACCCGACAGGGAGCCTACAATGAGCAGTTCTTC
TRBV5-5	TRBJ2-5	.	.	CASSLEPLAEETQYF	TGTGCCAGCAGCTTGGAGCCCTTAGCGGAAGAGACCCAGTACTTC
TRBV5-1	TRBJ1-3	.	.	CASSPVVGLSGNTIYF	TGCGCCAGCAGCCCGGTAGTTGGGCTATCTGGAAACACCATATATTTT
TRBV4-1	TRBJ2-5	.	.	CASSRTSQETQYF	TGCGCCAGCAGCCGCACATCTCAAGAGACCCAGTACTTC
TRBV28	TRBJ2-1	.	.	CASSQELAYNEQFF	TGTGCCAGCAGCCAGGAGCTGGCCTACAATGAGCAGTTCTTC
TRBV9	TRBJ2-2	.	.	CASSVIGLDTGELFF	TGTGCCAGCAGCGTAATAGGGCTAGACACCGGGGAGCTGTTTTTT
TRBV27	TRBJ2-1	few	.	CASSLSLYTEQFF	TGTGCCAGCAGTTTATCCCTATACACTGAGCAGTTCTTC
TRBV6-1	TRBJ1-2	.	.	CASSVSGGKYRYGYTF	TGTGCCAGCAGTGTTTCCGGGGGGAAGTACCGCTATGGCTACACCTTC